This T cell receptor (beta chain) was observed in a study of shared clonotypes between healthy human individuals. Overall study context: The donors, a couple of women and three men, were aged 18 to 49.

Remarks on this clone: What it binds is unknown.

Findings of the study overall: The generation probabilities recorded for non-shared clonotypes fell below those of clonotypes shared by all four donors. Sequencing of the sorted subsets was shown by rarefaction to be incomplete despite large depth.

Clones were sequenced by immunoSEQ multiplex PCR, and TCRdb holds only the in-frame ones, with some missing. The repertoire includes under 850,000 clones, approximately 72% of them detected once, and over 1.5% sits in the top ten. Germline CDR1 SNHLY, CDR2 FYNNEI. V was clipped by 6 bases and J by 8 bases; unmatched bases: 8. The CDR3 has 15 residues. The clonotype originates from a woman aged 30 to 39 in good health. Material for sequencing was memory CD4+ T cells sorted from blood. The sample's subset: CD45RA-negative fraction. The rearrangement uses TRBV2 and TRBJ2-1; 12 positions match TRBD2. CDR3 DNA: TGTGCCAGCAGAGACCTAGCGGGAGGGGGTGATGAGCAGTTCTTC. Its protein is CASRDLAGGGDEQFF.